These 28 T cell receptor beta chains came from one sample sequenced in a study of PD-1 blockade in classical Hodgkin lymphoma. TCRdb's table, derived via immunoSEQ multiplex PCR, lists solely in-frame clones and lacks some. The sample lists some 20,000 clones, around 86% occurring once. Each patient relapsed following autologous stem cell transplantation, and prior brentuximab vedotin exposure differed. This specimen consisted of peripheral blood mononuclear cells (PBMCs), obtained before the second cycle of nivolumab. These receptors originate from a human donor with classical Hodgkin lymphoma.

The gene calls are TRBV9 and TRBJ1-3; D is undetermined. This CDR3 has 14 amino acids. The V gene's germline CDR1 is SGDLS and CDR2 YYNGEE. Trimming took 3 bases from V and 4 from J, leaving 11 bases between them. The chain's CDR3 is CASSADRRGNTIYF. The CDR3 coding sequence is TGTGCCAGCAGCGCAGATCGCAGGGGAAACACCATATATTTT.

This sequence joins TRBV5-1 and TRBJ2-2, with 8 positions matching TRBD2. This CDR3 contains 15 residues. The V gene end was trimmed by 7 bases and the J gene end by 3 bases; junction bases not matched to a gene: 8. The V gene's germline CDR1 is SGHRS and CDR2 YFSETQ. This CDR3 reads CASSIAGLDTGELFF. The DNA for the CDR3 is TGCGCCAGCTCTATAGCGGGGCTGGACACCGGGGAGCTGTTTTTT.

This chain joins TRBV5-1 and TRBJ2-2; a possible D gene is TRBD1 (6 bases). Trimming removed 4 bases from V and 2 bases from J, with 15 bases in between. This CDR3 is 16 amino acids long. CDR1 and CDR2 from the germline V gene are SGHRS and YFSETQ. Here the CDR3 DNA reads TGCGCCAGCAGCCAGACTGCAGGGGTTAACACCGGGGAGCTGTTTTTT. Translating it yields CASSQTAGVNTGELFF.

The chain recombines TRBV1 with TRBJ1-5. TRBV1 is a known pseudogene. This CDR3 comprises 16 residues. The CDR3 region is CTSSQVLTPCDQPQHF. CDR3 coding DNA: TGCACCAGCAGCCAAGTATTGACCCCGTGCGATCAGCCCCAGCATTTT.

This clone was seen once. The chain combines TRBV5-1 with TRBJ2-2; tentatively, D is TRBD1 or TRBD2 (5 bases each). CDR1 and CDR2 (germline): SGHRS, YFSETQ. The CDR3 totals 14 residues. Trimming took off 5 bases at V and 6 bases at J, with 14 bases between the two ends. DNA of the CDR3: TGCGCCAGCAGGGCGAGTGGGACCCCCGGGGAGCTGTTTTTT. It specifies CASRASGTPGELFF.

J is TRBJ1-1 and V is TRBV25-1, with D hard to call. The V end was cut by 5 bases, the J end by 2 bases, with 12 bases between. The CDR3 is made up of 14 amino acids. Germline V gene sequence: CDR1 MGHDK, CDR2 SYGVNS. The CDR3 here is CASSTHPGNTEAFF. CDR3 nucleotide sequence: TGTGCCAGCAGTACCCATCCCGGAAACACTGAAGCTTTCTTT.

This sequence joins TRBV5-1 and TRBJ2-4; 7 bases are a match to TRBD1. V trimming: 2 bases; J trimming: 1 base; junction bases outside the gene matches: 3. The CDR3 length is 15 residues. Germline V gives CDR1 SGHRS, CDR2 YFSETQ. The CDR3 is CASSFQGEAKNIQYF. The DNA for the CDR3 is TGCGCCAGCAGCTTCCAGGGGGAGGCCAAAAACATTCAGTACTTC.

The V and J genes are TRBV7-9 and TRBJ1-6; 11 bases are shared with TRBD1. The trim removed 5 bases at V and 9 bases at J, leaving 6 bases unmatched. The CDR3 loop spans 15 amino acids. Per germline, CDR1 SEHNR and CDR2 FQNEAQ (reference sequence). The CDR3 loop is CASSPGQGETSPLHF. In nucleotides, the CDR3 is TGTGCCAGCAGCCCGGGACAGGGGGAGACTTCACCCCTCCACTTT.

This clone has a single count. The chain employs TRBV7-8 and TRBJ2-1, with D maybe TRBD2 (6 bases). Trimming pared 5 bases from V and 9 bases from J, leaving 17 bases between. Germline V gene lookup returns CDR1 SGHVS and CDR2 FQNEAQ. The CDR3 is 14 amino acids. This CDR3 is CASSQGLLETEQFF. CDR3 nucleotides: TGTGCCAGCAGCCAGGGACTCCTGGAAACTGAGCAGTTCTTC.

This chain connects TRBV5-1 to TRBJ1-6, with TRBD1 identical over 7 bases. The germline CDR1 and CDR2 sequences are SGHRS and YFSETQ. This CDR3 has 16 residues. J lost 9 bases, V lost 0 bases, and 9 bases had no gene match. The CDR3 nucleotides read TGCGCCAGCAGCTTGGCGGACACAGGGGATACTTCACCCCTCCACTTT. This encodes CASSLADTGDTSPLHF.

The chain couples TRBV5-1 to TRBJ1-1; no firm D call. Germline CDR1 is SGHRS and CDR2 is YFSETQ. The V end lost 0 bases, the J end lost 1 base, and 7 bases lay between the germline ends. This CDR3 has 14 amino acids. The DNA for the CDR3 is TGCGCCAGCAGCTTGGAGGCGGGGAACACTGAAGCTTTCTTT. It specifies CASSLEAGNTEAFF.

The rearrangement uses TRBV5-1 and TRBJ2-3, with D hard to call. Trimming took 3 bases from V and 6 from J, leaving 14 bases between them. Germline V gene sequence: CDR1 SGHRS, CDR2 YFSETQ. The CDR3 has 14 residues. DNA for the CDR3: TGCGCCAGCAGCTCCGCATCCGTCTGGGATACGCAGTATTTT. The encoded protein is CASSSASVWDTQYF.

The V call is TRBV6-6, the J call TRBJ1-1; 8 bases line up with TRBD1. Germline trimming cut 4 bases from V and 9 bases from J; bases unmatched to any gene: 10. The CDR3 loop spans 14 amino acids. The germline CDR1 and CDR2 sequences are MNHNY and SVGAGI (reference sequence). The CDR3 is CASSSTQRTGQAFF. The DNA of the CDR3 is TGTGCCAGCAGTTCCACCCAAAGGACAGGGCAAGCTTTCTTT.

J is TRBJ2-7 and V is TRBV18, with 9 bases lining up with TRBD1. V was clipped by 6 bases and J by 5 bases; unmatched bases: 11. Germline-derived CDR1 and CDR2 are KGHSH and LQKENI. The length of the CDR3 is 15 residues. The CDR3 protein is CASSLGQGSTHEQYF. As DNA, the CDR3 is TGTGCCAGCTCGCTCGGACAGGGGTCTACCCACGAGCAGTACTTC.

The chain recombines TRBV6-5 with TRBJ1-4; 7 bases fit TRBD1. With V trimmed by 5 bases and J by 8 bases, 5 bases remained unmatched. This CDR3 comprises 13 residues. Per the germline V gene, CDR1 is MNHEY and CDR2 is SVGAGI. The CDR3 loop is CASSDREKEKLFF. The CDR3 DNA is TGTGCCAGCAGTGACAGGGAGAAGGAAAAACTGTTTTTT.

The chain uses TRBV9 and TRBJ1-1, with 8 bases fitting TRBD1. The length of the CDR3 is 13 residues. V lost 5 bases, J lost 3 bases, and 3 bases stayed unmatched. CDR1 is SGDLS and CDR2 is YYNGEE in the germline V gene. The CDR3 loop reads CASRGQADTEAFF. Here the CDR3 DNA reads TGTGCCAGCAGGGGACAGGCAGACACTGAAGCTTTCTTT.

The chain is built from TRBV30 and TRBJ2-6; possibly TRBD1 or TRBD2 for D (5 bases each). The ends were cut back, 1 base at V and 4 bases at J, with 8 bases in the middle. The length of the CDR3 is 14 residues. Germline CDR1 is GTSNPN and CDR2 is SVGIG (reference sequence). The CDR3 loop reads CAWSDGAGANVLTF. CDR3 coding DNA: TGTGCCTGGAGTGACGGGGCCGGGGCCAACGTCCTGACTTTC.

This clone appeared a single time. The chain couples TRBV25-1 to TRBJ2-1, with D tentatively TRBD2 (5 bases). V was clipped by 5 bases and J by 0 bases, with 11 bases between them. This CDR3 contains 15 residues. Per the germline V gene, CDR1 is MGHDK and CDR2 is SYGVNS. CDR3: CASSYGEASYNEQFF. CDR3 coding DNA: TGTGCCAGCAGTTACGGGGAAGCCTCCTACAATGAGCAGTTCTTC.

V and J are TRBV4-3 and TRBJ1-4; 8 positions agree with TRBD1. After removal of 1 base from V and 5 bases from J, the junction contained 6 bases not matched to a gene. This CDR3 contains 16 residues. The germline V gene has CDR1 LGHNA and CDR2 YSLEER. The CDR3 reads CASSQGWAGGNEKLFF. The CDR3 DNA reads TGCGCCAGCAGCCAAGGCTGGGCAGGGGGCAATGAAAAACTGTTTTTT.

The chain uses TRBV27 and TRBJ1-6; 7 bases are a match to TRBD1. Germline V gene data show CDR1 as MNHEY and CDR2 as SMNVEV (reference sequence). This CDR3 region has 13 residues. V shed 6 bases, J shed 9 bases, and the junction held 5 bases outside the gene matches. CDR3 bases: TGTGCCAGCAGCGACAGGGTGTCTTCACCCCTCCACTTT. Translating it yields CASSDRVSSPLHF.

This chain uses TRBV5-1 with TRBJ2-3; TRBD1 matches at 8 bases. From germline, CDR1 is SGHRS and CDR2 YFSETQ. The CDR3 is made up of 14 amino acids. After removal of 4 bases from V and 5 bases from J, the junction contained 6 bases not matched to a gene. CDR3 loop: CASSPAGQGDTQYF. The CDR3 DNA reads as TGCGCCAGCAGCCCCGCAGGACAGGGAGATACGCAGTATTTT.

Written as DNA, the CDR3 is TGCGCCAGCAGCTCGAGTACAGGGGTGGCTGGAAACACCATATATTTT. Translated: CASSSSTGVAGNTIYF. This chain joins TRBV5-1 and TRBJ1-3; 7 nucleotides agree with TRBD1. Per germline, CDR1 SGHRS and CDR2 YFSETQ. V gave up 3 bases and J gave up 2 bases; unmatched junction bases: 8. The CDR3 covers 16 residues.

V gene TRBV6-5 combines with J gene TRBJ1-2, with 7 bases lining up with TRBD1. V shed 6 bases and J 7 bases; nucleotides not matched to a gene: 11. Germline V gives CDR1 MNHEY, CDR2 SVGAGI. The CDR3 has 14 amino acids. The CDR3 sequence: CASRPRTGPGGYTF. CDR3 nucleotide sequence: TGTGCCAGCAGGCCCAGGACAGGACCAGGTGGCTACACCTTC.

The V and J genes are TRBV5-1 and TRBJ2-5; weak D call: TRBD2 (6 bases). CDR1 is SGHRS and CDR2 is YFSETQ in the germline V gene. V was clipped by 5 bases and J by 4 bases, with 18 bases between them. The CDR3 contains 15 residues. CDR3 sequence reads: CASRRSGVVRETQYF. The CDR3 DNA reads TGCGCCAGCAGACGGTCGGGGGTGGTTAGAGAGACCCAGTACTTC.

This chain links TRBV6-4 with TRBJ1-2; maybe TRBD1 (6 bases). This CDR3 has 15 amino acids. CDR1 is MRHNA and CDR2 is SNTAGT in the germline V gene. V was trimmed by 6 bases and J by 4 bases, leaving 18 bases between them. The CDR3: CASREQGKGGYGYTF. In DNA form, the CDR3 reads TGTGCCAGCAGGGAACAGGGAAAGGGCGGCTATGGCTACACCTTC.

CDR3 sequence: CASSWAGDREVDIQETQYF. The CDR3 coding sequence is TGCGCCAGCAGCTGGGCAGGGGACAGGGAGGTAGACATTCAAGAGACCCAGTACTTC. This chain links TRBV5-1 with TRBJ2-5; 9 bases map to TRBD1. The germline gives CDR1 SGHRS, CDR2 YFSETQ. The CDR3 spans 19 residues. V lost 3 bases, J lost 2 bases, and 17 bases stayed unmatched.

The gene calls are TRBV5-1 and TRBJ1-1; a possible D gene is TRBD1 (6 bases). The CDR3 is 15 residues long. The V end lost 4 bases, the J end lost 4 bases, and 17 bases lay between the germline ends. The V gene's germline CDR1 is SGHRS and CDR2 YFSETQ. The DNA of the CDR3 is TGCGCCAGCAGCCGGACAGTAGCTGGGGGCACTGAAGCTTTCTTT. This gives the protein CASSRTVAGGTEAFF.

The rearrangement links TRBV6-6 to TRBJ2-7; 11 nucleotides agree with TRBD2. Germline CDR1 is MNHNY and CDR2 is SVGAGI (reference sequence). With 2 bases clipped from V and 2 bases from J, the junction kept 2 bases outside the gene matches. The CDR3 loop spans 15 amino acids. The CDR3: CASSYASGGTYEQYF. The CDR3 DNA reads TGTGCCAGCAGTTACGCTAGCGGGGGGACCTACGAGCAGTACTTC.